The 9 T cell receptor beta chains reported below all come from one sample, sequenced in a study of T cell changes during pregnancy in multiple sclerosis. Produced via immunoSEQ multiplex PCR; TCRdb's table is partial and in-frame only. The sample gives about 76,000 clones, 93% of which show up once; over 2% is in the top ten. The input for sequencing was peripheral blood, taken in the second trimester of pregnancy. The source is a female donor with multiple sclerosis, enrolled in a pregnancy study.

The chain links TRBV30 to TRBJ1-3, with D possibly being TRBD1 (6 bases). Trimming shortened V by 2 bases and J by 1 base, and 6 bases separated the two germline ends. This CDR3 contains 13 residues. Germline V lookup: CDR1 GTSNPN, CDR2 SVGIG (reference sequence). In nucleotides, the CDR3 is TGTGCCTGGAGTCAGGGGTCTGGAAACACCATATATTTT. Its translation: CAWSQGSGNTIYF.

J is TRBJ2-3 and V is TRBV11-2, with 8 bases matching TRBD2. CDR1 is SGHAT and CDR2 is FQNNGV in the germline V gene. This CDR3 region has 18 residues. Trimming cost V 3 bases and J 1 base; bases outside gene matches: 12. The CDR3, as DNA: TGTGCCAGCAGCTTTTCCGCACCCATCGGGGGGGGCACAGATACGCAGTATTTT. Amino acids: CASSFSAPIGGGTDTQYF.

The chain is built from TRBV6-4 and TRBJ2-2; 8 bases are shared with TRBD1. CDR1 MRHNA and CDR2 SNTAGT come from the germline V gene. This CDR3 contains 14 residues. The V and J ends lost 3 bases and 7 bases, in that order; junction bases with no gene match: 4. CDR3 DNA sequence: TGTGCCAGCAGTGAAGGAGGGACAGGCGGGGAGCTGTTTTTT. The encoded protein is CASSEGGTGGELFF.

The chain employs TRBV11-2 and TRBJ2-1, with 15 positions matching TRBD2. The CDR3 is 16 residues long. CDR1 and CDR2 (germline): SGHAT, FQNNGV. After removal of 1 base from V and 6 bases from J, the junction contained 1 base not matched to a gene. The CDR3 is CASSLGGLAGGNEQFF. For the CDR3, the DNA is TGTGCCAGCAGCTTAGGGGGACTAGCGGGGGGCAATGAGCAGTTCTTC.

The gene calls are TRBV9 and TRBJ1-2; D is perhaps TRBD1 (6 bases). Germline values: CDR1 SGDLS, CDR2 YYNGEE. V lost 3 bases to trimming and J lost 2 bases, with 23 bases between them. This CDR3 region has 18 residues. The CDR3 loop reads CASSDRNAWEGGNYGYTF. The CDR3 DNA sequence: TGTGCCAGCAGCGACCGAAATGCCTGGGAGGGGGGCAACTATGGCTACACCTTC. Full variable domain (rest looked up from reference TRBV9 and TRBJ1-2): DSGVTQTPKHLITATGQRVTLRCSPRSGDLSVYWYQQSLDQGLQFLIQYYNGEERAKGNILERFSAQQFPDLHSELNLSSLELGDSALYFCASSDRNAWEGGNYGYTFGSGTRLTVV.

The CDR3: CASSGGGGAANTGELFF. Written as DNA, the CDR3 is TGTGCCAGCAGTGGGGGCGGGGGGGCCGCGAACACCGGGGAGCTGTTTTTT. The chain employs TRBV9 and TRBJ2-2, with TRBD2 matching 9 bases. Germline V gene sequence: CDR1 SGDLS, CDR2 YYNGEE. The CDR3 loop spans 17 amino acids. J gave up 0 bases and V 5 bases, and 8 bases lay outside the gene matches.

J is TRBJ2-5 and V is TRBV2, with 7 bases matching TRBD2. The CDR3 runs 15 residues. With V trimmed by 8 bases and J by 5 bases, 14 bases remained unmatched. In germline, CDR1 is SNHLY, CDR2 FYNNEI. CDR3 amino acids: CASLGRGGSVETQYF. In nucleotides, the CDR3 is TGTGCCAGCTTAGGGCGGGGAGGGTCAGTGGAGACCCAGTACTTC.

A remark on this clone: An end of the junction differs from the germline gene, which may be a read error. The chain recombines TRBV7-7 with TRBJ2-7; 9 bases map to TRBD1. This CDR3 comprises 13 residues. Germline values: CDR1 SSHAT, CDR2 FNYEAQ (reference sequence). In DNA, the CDR3 is TGTGCTAGCAGCCCCGGACAGGGGAACGAGCAGTACTTC. This encodes CASSPGQGNEQYF.

V is TRBV7-9 and J is TRBJ1-1; 7 bases align to TRBD1. From germline, CDR1 is SEHNR and CDR2 FQNEAQ (reference sequence). Germline trimming cut 6 bases from V and 4 bases from J; bases unmatched to any gene: 5. The CDR3 consists of 13 residues. The CDR3 nucleotides are TGTGCCAGCAGTCGCACAGGGGTCACTGAAGCTTTCTTT. It codes for CASSRTGVTEAFF.